The entry below gives a single T cell receptor beta chain sequence along with its context. Its cognate antigen is unknown. A much larger clone lies a single base off, so this may be a read error. Amplification of TCR beta used genomic DNA extracted from peripheral blood. This entry comes from a study of T cell repertoires in aging, cancer and after chemotherapy. For the study at large: Chronic lymphocytic leukemia patients on fludarabine- or bendamustine-based regimens gave paired samples before and after chemotherapy. Notes on the study in general: Loss of evenness, beyond lost richness, contributed to age-related TCR diversity decline in cancer patients. No conclusions about immunological memory after chemotherapy can be drawn from the repertoire data. Across the chemotherapy interval, each cancer cohort showed higher median generation probability, suggesting thymic rebound.

The V gene lost 7 bases and the J gene lost 1 base, with 11 bases spanning the gap. CDR3 length equals 15 residues. Germline V gives CDR1 MNHEY, CDR2 SVGAGI. A mixed TRB-A/B primer pool amplified rearranged TRB by multiplex touch-down PCR. TCRdb re-called the multiplex PCR reads through MiXCR, storing one row per CDR3 protein. The sample carries just under 5,000 distinct CDR3 sequences, 25% to 40% recorded once. The rearrangement links TRBV6-5 to TRBJ2-6; D not certain. Sequenced input: blood. This receptor was obtained from a human donor with a blood cancer. The donor label of this sample is uncertain. The CDR3 DNA is TGTGCCAGCACTTCCGACTGGTCTGGGGCCAACGTCCTGACTTTC. Protein: CASTSDWSGANVLTF.